This section outlines one T cell receptor (beta chain) sequence together with its context. V lost 9 bases, J lost 0 bases, and 14 bases lay in between. The CDR3 is made up of 14 amino acids. Germline loops: CDR1 MRHNA, CDR2 SNTAGT. Using immunoSEQ multiplex PCR, the repertoire was profiled, and TCRdb retains in-frame clones only, with some absent. Of about 74,000 clones in the sample, approximately 80% are singletons; the top ten hold roughly 41%. The sample belongs to a study of blood T cell repertoires in COVID-19. Across the whole study: Samples of COVID-19 (acute and convalescent) were obtained from the United States, Italy and Spain.

This chain links TRBV6-4 with TRBJ1-1; the D is unclear. This clonotype was sampled from a man older than 75 with acute or convalescent COVID-19. Source material: peripheral blood. DNA for the CDR3: TGTGCCAGTAGGGTGACTATAATGAACACTGAAGCTTTCTTT. It specifies CASRVTIMNTEAFF.